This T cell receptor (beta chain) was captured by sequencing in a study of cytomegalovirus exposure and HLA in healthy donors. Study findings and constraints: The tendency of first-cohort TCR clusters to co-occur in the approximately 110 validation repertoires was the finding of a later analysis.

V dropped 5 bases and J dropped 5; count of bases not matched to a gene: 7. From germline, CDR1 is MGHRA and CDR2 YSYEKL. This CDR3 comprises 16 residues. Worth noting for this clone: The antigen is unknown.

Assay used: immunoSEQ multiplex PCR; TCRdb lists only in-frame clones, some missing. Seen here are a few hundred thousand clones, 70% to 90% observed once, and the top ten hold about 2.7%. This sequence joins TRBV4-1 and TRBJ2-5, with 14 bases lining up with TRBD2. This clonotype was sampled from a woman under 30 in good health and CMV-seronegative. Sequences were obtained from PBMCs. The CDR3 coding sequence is TGCGCCAGCAGCAAGACTAGCGGGAGGGCCATTGAGACCCAGTACTTC. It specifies CASSKTSGRAIETQYF.